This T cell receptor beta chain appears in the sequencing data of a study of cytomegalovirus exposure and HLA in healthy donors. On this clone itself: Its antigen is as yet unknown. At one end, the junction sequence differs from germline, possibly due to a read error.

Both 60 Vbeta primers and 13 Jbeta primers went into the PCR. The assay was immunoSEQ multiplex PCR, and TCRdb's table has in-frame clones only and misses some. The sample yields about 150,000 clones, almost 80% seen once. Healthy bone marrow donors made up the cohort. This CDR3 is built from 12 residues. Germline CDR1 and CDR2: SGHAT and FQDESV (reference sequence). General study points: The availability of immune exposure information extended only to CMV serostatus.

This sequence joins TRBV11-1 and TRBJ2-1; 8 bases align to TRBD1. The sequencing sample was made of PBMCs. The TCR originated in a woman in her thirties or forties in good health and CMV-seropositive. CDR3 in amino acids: CASSLAGQGRIF. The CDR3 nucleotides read TGTGCCAGCAGCTTAGCCGGACAGGGACGGATCTTC. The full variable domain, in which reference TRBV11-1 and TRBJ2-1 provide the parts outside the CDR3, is EAEVAQSPRYKITEKSQAVAFWCDPISGHATLYWYRQILGQGPELLVQFQDESVVDDSQLPKDRFSAERLKGVDSTLKIQPAELGDSAMYLCASSLAGQGRIFGPGTRLTVL.